The 32 T cell receptor beta chains in this list originate from one sample, sequenced in a study of blood T cell repertoires in COVID-19. Clones were read by immunoSEQ multiplex PCR, and TCRdb kept only the in-frame ones, dropping some. The repertoire holds 70,000 or so clones, approximately 83% seen once, with 5% to 7% in the top ten. Sequenced sample: peripheral blood. Receptor source: a woman in her sixties or seventies with acute or convalescent COVID-19.

The gene calls are TRBV5-1 and TRBJ1-2, with TRBD1 matching 7 bases. The V segment lost 8 bases and the J segment 1 base; nucleotides outside the gene matches: 11. Germline loops: CDR1 SGHRS, CDR2 YFSETQ. This CDR3 has 15 amino acids. The CDR3 spells CASHRTGDDNYGYTF. Here the CDR3 DNA reads TGCGCCAGTCATCGTACAGGGGACGATAACTATGGCTACACCTTC. The whole variable domain, remainder taken from reference TRBV5-1 and TRBJ1-2, is KAGVTQTPRYLIKTRGQQVTLSCSPISGHRSVSWYQQTPGQGLQFLFEYFSETQRNKGNFPGRFSGRQFSNSRSEMNVSTLELGDSALYLCASHRTGDDNYGYTFGSGTRLTVV.

V is TRBV2 and J is TRBJ2-6, with TRBD1 identical over 9 bases. The germline V gene encodes CDR1 SNHLY and CDR2 FYNNEI. Trimming took 7 bases from V and 1 from J; bases not matched to a gene: 5. CDR3 size: 16 residues. CDR3 sequence reads: CASNVGTGSGANVLTF. For the CDR3, the DNA is TGTGCCAGCAATGTGGGGACAGGGTCTGGGGCCAACGTCCTGACTTTC. The variable domain in full, completed from reference TRBV2 and TRBJ2-6, reads EPEVTQTPSHQVTQMGQEVILRCVPISNHLYFYWYRQILGQKVEFLVSFYNNEISEKSEIFDDQFSVERPDGSNFTLKIRSTKLEDSAMYFCASNVGTGSGANVLTFGAGSRLTVL.

V and J are TRBV7-3 and TRBJ2-7, with D possibly being TRBD2 (6 bases). Trimming took off 2 bases at V and 5 bases at J, with 7 bases between the two ends. Germline V gene sequence: CDR1 SGHTA, CDR2 FQGTGA. There are 12 residues in the CDR3. Here the CDR3 reads CASSLGGDEQYF. The CDR3 region has the DNA TGTGCCAGCAGCTTAGGAGGGGACGAGCAGTACTTC.

The chain uses TRBV6-1 and TRBJ1-2; possible D gene TRBD1, 5 bases. The CDR3 contains 14 residues. Looked up from germline, CDR1 is MNHNS and CDR2 is SASEGT. The V end lost 1 base, the J end lost 3 bases, and 9 bases lay between the germline ends. This CDR3 is CASSEGGYYYGYTF. CDR3 bases: TGTGCCAGCAGTGAAGGGGGCTACTACTATGGCTACACCTTC.

V usage is TRBV15 and J usage is TRBJ2-7; perhaps TRBD2 as D (6 bases). Germline assignment: CDR1 LNHNV and CDR2 YYDKDF (reference sequence). The germline V and J ends were trimmed by 0 bases and 7 bases, with 13 bases remaining between them. This CDR3 has 14 amino acids. The CDR3 loop is CATSREGEEDEQYF. The CDR3 DNA is TGTGCCACCAGCAGAGAGGGGGAGGAGGATGAGCAGTACTTC. The full variable domain, in which reference TRBV15 and TRBJ2-7 provide the parts outside the CDR3, is DAMVIQNPRYQVTQFGKPVTLSCSQTLNHNVMYWYQQKSSQAPKLLFHYYDKDFNNEADTPDNFQSRRPNTSFCFLDIRSPGLGDTAMYLCATSREGEEDEQYFGPGTRLTVT.

The gene calls are TRBV6-5 and TRBJ1-5; maybe TRBD1 (5 bases). Deletions cut 10 bases from V and 5 bases from J, with 12 bases between. The CDR3 contains 12 residues. Germline V lookup: CDR1 MNHEY, CDR2 SVGAGI. The CDR3, as DNA: TGTGCCACCAGCAGGGATTATCAGCCCCAGCATTTT. It yields the protein CATSRDYQPQHF.

The J gene is TRBJ2-7, the V gene TRBV5-3, with D tentatively TRBD1 (6 bases). TRBV5-3 is given ORF status, its function remaining uncertain. Trimming shortened V by 3 bases and J by 2 bases, and 12 bases separated the two germline ends. The CDR3 length is 14 residues. This CDR3 is CARSSGHLPYEQYF. CDR3 coding DNA: TGTGCCAGAAGCTCGGGACACTTGCCCTACGAGCAGTACTTC.

The chain is built from TRBV5-4 and TRBJ1-1, with a weak D call TRBD1 (6 bases). This CDR3 is built from 16 residues. Germline V CDR1 and CDR2: SGHNT, YYREEE (reference sequence). Trimming took off 4 bases at V and 6 bases at J, with 22 bases between the two ends. CDR3 residues: CASSPRGGVGGSEAFF. CDR3 nucleotides: TGTGCCAGCAGCCCCCGAGGGGGGGTGGGGGGCTCTGAAGCTTTCTTT.

This clone was seen a handful of times. V gene TRBV21-1 combines with J gene TRBJ1-1; the D call TRBD1 from the table was never checked on the DNA. TRBV21-1 is deemed a pseudogene. The CDR3 runs 15 residues. Written as DNA, the CDR3 is TGTGCCAGCAGCAAACCCGCCAGGGGGAACACTGAAGCTTTCTTT. Protein product: CASSKPARGNTEAFF.

The V gene is TRBV6-1, the J gene TRBJ1-2; D unclear. V dropped 2 bases and J dropped 2 bases, with 6 bases sitting between them. This CDR3 is 13 amino acids long. Per germline, CDR1 MNHNS and CDR2 SASEGT. For the CDR3, the DNA is TGTGCCAGCAGTGAACGCAGAAACTATGGCTACACCTTC. Amino acids: CASSERRNYGYTF.

The gene calls are TRBV5-6 and TRBJ1-1; TRBD1 matches 8 bases. Germline V gene lookup returns CDR1 SGHDT and CDR2 YYEEEE. This CDR3 comprises 13 residues. V lost 5 bases to trimming and J lost 8 bases; unmatched junction nucleotides: 8. CDR3 sequence (DNA): TGTGCCAGCAGGGTCAGGGGGCATGGGGAAGCTTTCTTT. This translates into CASRVRGHGEAFF.

This chain uses TRBV24-1 with TRBJ1-2; TRBD1 matches at 9 bases. CDR3 length equals 17 residues. The junction had 15 bases not matched to a gene; V was cut back by 3 bases and J by 8 bases. CDR1 KGHDR and CDR2 SFDVKD come from the germline V gene. CDR3 region: CATSDPSGTGFLGGYTF. The CDR3 nucleotides are TGTGCCACCAGTGATCCCTCCGGGACAGGGTTTCTTGGGGGCTACACCTTC.

The chain joins TRBV7-3 to TRBJ2-1; 8 bases agree with TRBD2. Germline CDR1 SGHTA, CDR2 FQGTGA. The CDR3 covers 15 residues. V was pared by 5 bases and J by 0 bases, with 3 bases of the junction left unmatched. CDR3 coding DNA: TGTGCCAGCAGCGAGGGACTAGTCTCCTACAATGAGCAGTTCTTC. Translating gives CASSEGLVSYNEQFF. Using reference TRBV7-3 and TRBJ2-1 for the parts outside the CDR3, the full variable domain is GAGVSQTPSNKVTEKGKYVELRCDPISGHTALYWYRQSLGQGPEFLIYFQGTGAADDSGLPNDRFFAVRPEGSVSTLKIQRTERGDSAVYLCASSEGLVSYNEQFFGPGTRLTVL.

The J gene is TRBJ1-1, the V gene TRBV6-5, with D perhaps TRBD1 (6 bases). The ends were cut back, 10 bases at V and 5 bases at J, with 14 bases in the middle. CDR3 size: 12 residues. Germline-derived CDR1 and CDR2 are MNHEY and SVGAGI. DNA for the CDR3: TGTGCCACCGGAAGGGGGGGAACTGAAGCTTTCTTT. Residues: CATGRGGTEAFF.

The chain employs TRBV5-1 and TRBJ1-4; D gene uncertain. Trimming removed 5 bases from V and 0 bases from J, with 14 bases in between. Germline assignment: CDR1 SGHRS and CDR2 YFSETQ. CDR3 size: 16 residues. In DNA form, the CDR3 reads TGCGCCAGCAGACCTGCTGACCTAGCAACTAATGAAAAACTGTTTTTT. This translates into CASRPADLATNEKLFF.

The chain combines TRBV30 with TRBJ1-2, with 7 bases that match TRBD1. The CDR3 has 13 residues. V trimming: 2 bases; J trimming: 4 bases; junction bases outside the gene matches: 4. CDR1 is GTSNPN, CDR2 SVGIG, per germline (reference sequence). The CDR3 here is CAWSRDRTYGYTF. Written as DNA, the CDR3 is TGTGCCTGGAGTAGGGACAGAACCTATGGCTACACCTTC.

Only one count was recorded for this clone. The chain links TRBV6-6 to TRBJ2-7; D possibly corresponds to TRBD1 (5 bases). CDR1 is MNHNY and CDR2 is SVGAGI in the germline V gene (reference sequence). Trimming stripped 10 bases from V and 0 bases from J, with 13 bases between. This CDR3 is built from 13 residues. This CDR3 is CATTKGSSYEQYF. CDR3 bases: TGTGCCACTACGAAGGGGTCCTCCTACGAGCAGTACTTC.

This chain connects TRBV10-3 to TRBJ1-1; possible D gene TRBD1, 6 bases. Germline CDR1 ENHRY, CDR2 SYGVKD. V lost 0 bases to trimming and J lost 4 bases, with 18 bases between them. The CDR3 is 17 amino acids. DNA of the CDR3: TGTGCCATCAGTGAGTCCTTTGGGTATACAGGGACCACTGAAGCTTTCTTT. It translates to CAISESFGYTGTTEAFF.

The chain combines TRBV21-1 with TRBJ1-3; the table's D gene call, TRBD1, was not cross checked with the DNA. TRBV21-1 has pseudogene status. This CDR3 is 14 amino acids long. The CDR3: CASSKGQCGNTIYF. DNA for the CDR3: TGTGCCAGCAGCAAAGGGCAATGTGGAAACACCATATATTTT.

J is TRBJ2-3 and V is TRBV5-1; D gene ambiguous. Germline V lookup: CDR1 SGHRS, CDR2 YFSETQ. V was trimmed by 4 bases and J by 2 bases, leaving 14 bases between them. The CDR3 is 15 residues long. The CDR3 reads CASSQSSEITDTQYF. CDR3 coding DNA: TGCGCCAGCAGCCAGTCATCAGAAATCACAGATACGCAGTATTTT. The full variable domain, in which reference TRBV5-1 and TRBJ2-3 provide the parts outside the CDR3, is KAGVTQTPRYLIKTRGQQVTLSCSPISGHRSVSWYQQTPGQGLQFLFEYFSETQRNKGNFPGRFSGRQFSNSRSEMNVSTLELGDSALYLCASSQSSEITDTQYFGPGTRLTVL.

This clone was detected once. The CDR3 is CASSRAGGEENEQYF. CDR3 in DNA: TGTGCCAGCAGCAGGGCGGGCGGGGAAGAGAACGAGCAGTACTTC. The chain joins TRBV4-2 to TRBJ2-7; D is possibly TRBD2 (6 bases). Between the trimmed V and J ends, which lost 5 bases and 5 bases, there was a span of 19 bases. The length of the CDR3 is 15 residues. CDR1 LGHNA and CDR2 YNFKEQ come from the germline V gene.

The chain joins TRBV27 to TRBJ1-5; TRBD1 might be the D (6 bases). V lost 6 bases and J lost 7, with 19 bases in between. CDR1 and CDR2 from the germline V gene are MNHEY and SMNVEV (reference sequence). There are 15 residues in the CDR3. In nucleotides, the CDR3 is TGTGCCAGCAGACAAAGGGCAGGGGTCCGGCAGCCCCAGCATTTT. Protein product: CASRQRAGVRQPQHF.

This chain joins TRBV30 and TRBJ1-1; D remains unclear. CDR3 length: 12 amino acids. Germline lookup yields CDR1 GTSNPN and CDR2 SVGIG (reference sequence). The ends were cut back, 2 bases at V and 0 bases at J, with 4 bases in the middle. In DNA form, the CDR3 reads TGTGCCTGGAGTCAGGTGAACACTGAAGCTTTCTTT. This gives the protein CAWSQVNTEAFF.

The chain carries TRBV27 and TRBJ1-1; D call uncertain. The V end lost 2 bases, the J end lost 4 bases, and 14 bases lay between the germline ends. The CDR3 length is 15 residues. Germline V CDR1 and CDR2: MNHEY, SMNVEV (reference sequence). The CDR3 loop reads CASSLIATGVTEAFF. CDR3 sequence (DNA): TGTGCCAGCAGTTTAATCGCCACCGGTGTCACTGAAGCTTTCTTT.

The chain is built from TRBV10-1 and TRBJ1-1; D call uncertain. The CDR3 spans 13 residues. Germline V gives CDR1 WNHNN, CDR2 SYGVQD (reference sequence). The V and J ends lost 0 bases and 5 bases respectively, with 7 bases between them. The CDR3 DNA follows: TGCGCCAGCAGTGAGTCTCGGGGAACTGAAGCTTTCTTT. This encodes CASSESRGTEAFF.

The genes are TRBV14 and TRBJ2-3; D is unclear. The V gene's germline CDR1 is SGHDN and CDR2 FVKESK. Trimming removed 1 base from V and 0 bases from J, with 5 bases in between. The length of the CDR3 is 14 residues. In DNA, the CDR3 is TGTGCCAGCAGCCAAGTTGTAAGCACAGATACGCAGTATTTT. As protein: CASSQVVSTDTQYF.

The genes are TRBV11-2 and TRBJ1-4; 7 positions agree with TRBD1. The CDR3 is 14 amino acids. J gave up 8 bases and V 2 bases, and 5 bases lay outside the gene matches. Germline loops: CDR1 SGHAT, CDR2 FQNNGV. This chain's CDR3 is CASSLYRGNEKLFF. In nucleotides, the CDR3 is TGTGCCAGCAGCTTATACAGGGGAAACGAAAAACTGTTTTTT. The full variable domain, in which reference TRBV11-2 and TRBJ1-4 provide the parts outside the CDR3, is EAGVAQSPRYKIIEKRQSVAFWCNPISGHATLYWYQQILGQGPKLLIQFQNNGVVDDSQLPKDRFSAERLKGVDSTLKIQPAKLEDSAVYLCASSLYRGNEKLFFGSGTQLSVL.

Notes on this clone: This same CDR3 is encoded by further DNA sequences in the sample. The rearrangement uses TRBV19 and TRBJ1-4; 10 bases align to TRBD1. The CDR3 covers 14 residues. CDR1 is LNHDA and CDR2 is SQIVND in the germline V gene (reference sequence). V lost 6 bases to trimming and J lost 5 bases; unmatched junction nucleotides: 3. In DNA, the CDR3 is TGTGCCAGTAGGAGACAGGGGGCAAATGAAAAACTGTTTTTT. It translates to CASRRQGANEKLFF.

This clone was observed a handful of times. The chain recombines TRBV4-1 with TRBJ2-2; 7 bases map to TRBD2. There are 16 residues in the CDR3. V dropped 4 bases and J dropped 3; count of bases not matched to a gene: 8. Germline values: CDR1 MGHRA, CDR2 YSYEKL. The CDR3 nucleotides are TGCGCCAGCAGCCCGGAATGGGGGGGTTACACCGGGGAGCTGTTTTTT. Protein sequence: CASSPEWGGYTGELFF.

In its sample, this clone was seen once. V and J are TRBV5-5 and TRBJ1-5; 11 nucleotides line up with TRBD1. This CDR3 comprises 16 residues. CDR1 is SGHKS and CDR2 is YYEKEE in the germline V gene (reference sequence). Germline trimming cut 4 bases from V and 7 bases from J; bases unmatched to any gene: 10. The CDR3 sequence is CASSPSPGQGGQPQHF. For the CDR3, the DNA is TGTGCCAGCAGCCCCTCCCCGGGACAGGGGGGACAGCCCCAGCATTTT.

The chain employs TRBV3-1 (or the pseudogene TRBV3-2) and TRBJ2-2, with a possible D match to TRBD1 (6 bases). Trimming took 4 bases from V and 7 from J, leaving 10 bases between them. The V gene's germline CDR1 is LGHDT and CDR2 YNNKEL (reference sequence). The CDR3 sequence is 13 residues long. Written as DNA, the CDR3 is TGTGCCAGCAGCCGACAGGCAAACGGGGAGCTGTTTTTT. Translation: CASSRQANGELFF.

The V call is TRBV5-1, the J call TRBJ2-7; 9 nucleotides align to TRBD1. The germline CDR1 and CDR2 sequences are SGHRS and YFSETQ. This CDR3 contains 14 residues. V lost 4 bases, J lost 3 bases, and 5 bases stayed unmatched. The CDR3 spells CASSIGQGIYEQYF. In nucleotides, the CDR3 is TGCGCCAGCAGCATTGGACAGGGGATCTACGAGCAGTACTTC.